These T cell receptor beta chains were read from a single sample in a study of PD-1 blockade in classical Hodgkin lymphoma. The assay was immunoSEQ multiplex PCR, and TCRdb's table has in-frame clones only and misses some. Here the sample spans fewer than 45,000 clones, 60% to 70% being singletons. The specimen was peripheral blood mononuclear cells (PBMCs), collected before the fourth cycle of nivolumab. These receptor sequences come from a human donor with classical Hodgkin lymphoma. Each CDR3 is given with its conserved first and last residue. Some rows mark clone size as missing; the rest say once, few, many or name a class of expanded clone.

size | V | CDR3
NA | TRBV5-1 | CASSPGSSNTGELFF
NA | TRBV5-8 | CASSLGRDRGSWHF
NA | TRBV30 | CALTERTQGPEAFF
few | TRBV27 | CASSLEGAGSQPQHF
NA | TRBV29-1 | CSAVLLAGATDTQYF
few | TRBV10-3 | CAISKRLGTDSSNEQFF
NA | TRBV4-3 | CASSRRDSSSGNTIYF
NA | TRBV7-9 | CASSGNTGVTYEQYF
once | TRBV7-9 | CASSLQGGQPQHF
few | TRBV2 | CASSGNNPNTEAFF